This T cell receptor beta chain was identified during a study of T cell responses to AZD1222 COVID-19 vaccine. Looking at the study overall: Second-dose groups at about 4 or about 12 weeks were pooled.

Study findings and constraints: Nearly half of the spike-specific TCRs reportedly recognize variant regions that carry no mutations. Among AZD1222 vaccinees, only six or seven were seropositive at baseline. The donors showed a predominance of white British ancestry and of females, with possible underestimation of clonal diversity.

CDR3 length: 18 residues. J lost 9 bases, V lost 2 bases, and 18 bases had no gene match. Germline V gives CDR1 SGHDT, CDR2 YYEEEE. Only in-frame clones appear in the TCRdb table, and some are missing; sequencing was by immunoSEQ multiplex PCR. The sample holds 150,000 to 200,000 clones; 80% to 95% are singletons and the top ten take approximately 2.3%. Turning to this clone: Its antigen is not identified.

This receptor was taken from an adult in good health. The material sequenced was peripheral blood, taken on day 0 of AZD1222 vaccination. V usage is TRBV5-6 and J usage is TRBJ2-1; 9 nucleotides align to TRBD1. The CDR3 loop reads CASSFPGTGGMSNGEQFF. The CDR3 DNA reads TGTGCCAGCAGCTTTCCTGGAACAGGGGGCATGTCGAATGGTGAGCAGTTCTTC. The full variable domain, with the rest looked up from reference TRBV5-6 and TRBJ2-1, is DAGVTQSPTHLIKTRGQQVTLRCSPKSGHDTVSWYQQALGQGPQFIFQYYEEEERQRGNFPDRFSGHQFPNYSSELNVNALLLGDSALYLCASSFPGTGGMSNGEQFFGPGTRLTVL.